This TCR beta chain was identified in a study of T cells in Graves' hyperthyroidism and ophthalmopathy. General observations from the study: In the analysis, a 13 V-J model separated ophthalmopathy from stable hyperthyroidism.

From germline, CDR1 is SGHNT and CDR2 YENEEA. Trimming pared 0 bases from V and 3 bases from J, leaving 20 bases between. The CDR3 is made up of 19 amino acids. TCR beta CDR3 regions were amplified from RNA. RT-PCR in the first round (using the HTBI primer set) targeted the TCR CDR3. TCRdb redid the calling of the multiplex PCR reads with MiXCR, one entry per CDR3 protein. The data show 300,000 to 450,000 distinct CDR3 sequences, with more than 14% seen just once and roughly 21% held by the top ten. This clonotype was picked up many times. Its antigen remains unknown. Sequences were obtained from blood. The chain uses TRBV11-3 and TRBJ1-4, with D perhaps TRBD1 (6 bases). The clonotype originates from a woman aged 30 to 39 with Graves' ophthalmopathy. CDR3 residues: CASSLDVWGDRGPNEKLFF. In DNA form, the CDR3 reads TGTGCCAGCAGCTTAGACGTCTGGGGGGACCGGGGGCCTAATGAAAAACTGTTTTTT. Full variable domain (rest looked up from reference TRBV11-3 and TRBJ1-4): EAGVVQSPRYKIIEKKQPVAFWCNPISGHNTLYWYLQNLGQGPELLIRYENEEAVDDSQLPKDRFSAERLKGVDSTLKIQPAELGDSAVYLCASSLDVWGDRGPNEKLFFGSGTQLSVL.